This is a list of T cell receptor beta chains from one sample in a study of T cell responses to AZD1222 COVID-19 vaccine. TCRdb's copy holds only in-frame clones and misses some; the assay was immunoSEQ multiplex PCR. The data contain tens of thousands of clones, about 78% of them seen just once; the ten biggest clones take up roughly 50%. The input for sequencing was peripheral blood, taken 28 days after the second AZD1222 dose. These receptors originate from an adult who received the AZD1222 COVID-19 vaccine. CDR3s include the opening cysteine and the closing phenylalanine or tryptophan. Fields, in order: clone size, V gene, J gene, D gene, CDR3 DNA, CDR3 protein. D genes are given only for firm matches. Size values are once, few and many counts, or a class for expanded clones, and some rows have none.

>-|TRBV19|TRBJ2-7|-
TGTGCCAGTAGTATAGGGTCCGGGGTCTCCTACGAGCAGTACTTC
CASSIGSGVSYEQYF
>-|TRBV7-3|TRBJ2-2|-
TGTGCCAGCAGCTTACTAGGGACTAACACCGGGGAGCTGTTTTTT
CASSLLGTNTGELFF
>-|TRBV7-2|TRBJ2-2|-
TGTGCCAGCAGCTCCCGGGGAGGGGGGAACACCGGGGAGCTGTTTTTT
CASSSRGGGNTGELFF
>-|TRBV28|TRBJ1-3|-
TGTGCCAGCAGTTTAGGAGGGGGAACCATATATTTT
CASSLGGGTIYF
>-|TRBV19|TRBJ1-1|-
TGTGCCAGTAGTCAAGACAGATTGAACACTGAAGCTTTCTTT
CASSQDRLNTEAFF
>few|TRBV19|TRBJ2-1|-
TGTGCCAGTACGGAGACGGGCTCCTACAATGAGCAGTTCTTC
CASTETGSYNEQFF
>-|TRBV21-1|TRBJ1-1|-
TGTGCCAGCAGCAAAAATCAGGGACCAACATGGAGCACTGAAGCTTTCTTT
CASSKNQGPTWSTEAFF
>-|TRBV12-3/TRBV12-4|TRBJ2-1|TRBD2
TGTGCCAGCGGAACCGGACTAGCTCGTGAGCAGTTCTTC
CASGTGLAREQFF
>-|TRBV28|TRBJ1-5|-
TGTGCCAGCAGTTCCTCATCGGAAACCCAGCATTTT
CASSSSSETQHF
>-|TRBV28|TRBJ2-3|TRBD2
TGTGCCAGCAGTGATAAGAGAGGGACTAGCGGGACAATGGGGAGCACAGATACGCAGTATTTT
CASSDKRGTSGTMGSTDTQYF
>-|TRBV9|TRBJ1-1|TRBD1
TGTGCCAGCAGCGCAACAGGGGGGGAGAACACTGAAGCTTTCTTT
CASSATGGENTEAFF
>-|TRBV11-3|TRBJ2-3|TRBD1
TGTGCCAGCCAGGGACAGGGAACAGATACGCAGTATTTT
CASQGQGTDTQYF
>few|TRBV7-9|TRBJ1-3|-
TGTGCCAGCAGCCTGGACTTGAGGCGGGGAAACACCATATATTTT
CASSLDLRRGNTIYF
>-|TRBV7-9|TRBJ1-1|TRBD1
TGTGCCAGCAGCTTCGGACAGGCCGACACTGAAGCTTTCTTT
CASSFGQADTEAFF
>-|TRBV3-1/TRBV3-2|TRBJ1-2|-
TGTGCCAGCAGCCCGACCGGGGGACAACTCTATGGCTACACCTTC
CASSPTGGQLYGYTF
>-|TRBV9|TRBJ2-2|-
TGTGCCAGCAGCGGCACCGGGGAGCTGTTTTTT
CASSGTGELFF
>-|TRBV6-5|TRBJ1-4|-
TGTGCCAGCAGTTCAGTCGAAAGGGAAAAACTGTTTTTT
CASSSVEREKLFF
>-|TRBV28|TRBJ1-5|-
TGTGCCACCATCACCAATCTCAGGGGTGATCAGCCCCAGCATTTT
CATITNLRGDQPQHF
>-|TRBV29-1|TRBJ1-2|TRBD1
TGCAGCGTTGAGAGGGGGCGCTCAGCGGGCTACACCTTC
CSVERGRSAGYTF
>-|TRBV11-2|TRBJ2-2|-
TGTGCCAGCAGCTTGCGGGTCGGGGGCGCGAACACCGGGGAGCTGTTTTTT
CASSLRVGGANTGELFF
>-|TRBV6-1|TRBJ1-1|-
TGTGCCAGCAGTGAGGACCTAGACACTGAAGCTTTCTTT
CASSEDLDTEAFF
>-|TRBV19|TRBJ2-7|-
TGTGCCAGTAGTAGGGACGGTCGGTGGGAGCAGTACTTC
CASSRDGRWEQYF
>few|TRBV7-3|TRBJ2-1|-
TGTGCCAGCAGCTCGGTATTAGGGAGCTCCTACAATGAGCAGTTCTTC
CASSSVLGSSYNEQFF
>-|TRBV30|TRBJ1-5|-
TGTGCCTGGAGTGTTGAGGGGGACCAGCCCCAGCATTTT
CAWSVEGDQPQHF
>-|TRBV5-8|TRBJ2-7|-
TGTGCCAGCAGCTTTCCCGGGGTCGAGCAGTACTTC
CASSFPGVEQYF